These T cell receptor beta chains were read from a single sample in a study of CD8 T cells in Susac syndrome. Via MiXCR, TCRdb re-called the immunoSEQ multiplex PCR reads, giving one row per CDR3 protein. The sample holds approximately 160,000 distinct CDR3 sequences, approximately 94% seen once. Sample: CD4+ T cells from PBMCs. The receptors shown here come from a human donor with multiple sclerosis. CDR3s include the opening cysteine and the closing phenylalanine or tryptophan. A D gene is named only where the DNA matches it firmly. For some rows the clone size is stated as once, few or many, or as a class when expanded; others skip it.

J	size	D	V	DNA	CDR3
TRBJ2-5	few	-	TRBV6-2/TRBV6-3	TGTGCCAGCAGTTACGGGGAGACCCAGTACTTC	CASSYGETQYF
TRBJ1-5	-	-	TRBV4-1	TGCGCCAGCAGCCAGGTGGGCGGGGGACGTGGTAATCAGCCCCAGCATTTT	CASSQVGGGRGNQPQHF
TRBJ1-1	-	-	TRBV6-1	TGTGCCAGCAGTGAAGTGGCATACTTCACTGAAGCTTTCTTT	CASSEVAYFTEAFF
TRBJ2-7	-	-	TRBV4-2	TGTGCCAGCAGCCAAGGACGTGAGGGGTCCTACGAGCAGTACTTC	CASSQGREGSYEQYF
TRBJ2-3	once	TRBD2	TRBV7-3	TGTGCCAGCAGCCCTGCGGGAGGCCTTACAGATACGCAGTATTTT	CASSPAGGLTDTQYF
TRBJ2-2	once	TRBD1	TRBV9	TGTGCCAGCAGCGAAGACAGGGGGCCCGGGGAGCTGTTTTTT	CASSEDRGPGELFF
TRBJ1-5	-	-	TRBV6-5	TGTGCCAGCAGTTACGGGGGCGGCTACAATCAGCCCCAGCATTTT	CASSYGGGYNQPQHF
TRBJ2-1	once	-	TRBV30	TGTGCCTGGAGTAGGGGTTGGGAGCAGTTCTTC	CAWSRGWEQFF
TRBJ2-1	-	-	TRBV5-1	TGCGCCAGCAGCTTGGATGGACTGGAACAAACCAATGAGCAGTTCTTC	CASSLDGLEQTNEQFF
TRBJ1-1	-	TRBD1	TRBV5-1	TGCGCCAGCAGCTTGACAACAGGGGGCGTCGCTGAAGCTTTCTTT	CASSLTTGGVAEAFF
TRBJ1-2	-	TRBD1	TRBV29-1	TGCAGCGTTGAAGGGGACAGCTATGGCTACACCTTC	CSVEGDSYGYTF
TRBJ2-5	-	-	TRBV7-7	TGTGCCAGCAGCCCCGCCCCCCGCGGGTACCAAGAGACCCAGTACTTC	CASSPAPRGYQETQYF
TRBJ2-2	-	-	TRBV20-1	TGCAGTGCTAGATCCCTTCAAGGGGCCCTCGGGGAGCTGTTTTTT	CSARSLQGALGELFF
TRBJ2-5	-	-	TRBV18	TGTGCCAGCTCACCACGAAGATCCGGGGCCGGGGAGACCCAGTACTTC	CASSPRRSGAGETQYF
TRBJ2-3	-	-	TRBV4-1	TGCGCCAGCAGCCAACGGGACACAGATACGCAGTATTTT	CASSQRDTDTQYF
TRBJ2-3	-	-	TRBV5-1	TGCGCCAGCAGCTTGGGAGCGAGGGATACAGATACGCAGTATTTT	CASSLGARDTDTQYF
TRBJ2-1	-	TRBD2	TRBV29-1	TGCAGCGTTGTCAGTAGCGGGGGGTGGGACAATGAGCAGTTCTTC	CSVVSSGGWDNEQFF